This is a list of T cell receptor beta chains from one sample in a study of blood T cell repertoires in COVID-19. Profiled with immunoSEQ multiplex PCR; TCRdb holds only in-frame clones, not every one. The sample comprises a few hundred thousand clones, around 87% of which are singletons, and approximately 1.6% rests with the top ten. Input material: PBMCs or T cells enriched from blood (not recorded which). The origin of the receptors is a woman aged 45-65 years who had recovered from COVID-19. CDR3s include the opening cysteine and the closing phenylalanine or tryptophan. The order of the fields is J gene, D gene, clone size, V gene, CDR3 protein, CDR3 DNA. The D gene is left open where the match is weak. The size field is filled for only some rows; it gives once, few, many or a size class.

>TRBJ2-1|TRBD2|NA|TRBV7-3
CASSLSGSDYNEQFF
TGTGCCAGCAGCCTTAGCGGGAGCGACTACAATGAGCAGTTCTTC
>TRBJ1-6|NA|NA|TRBV5-6
CASSLARFQGRMLVSPLHF
TGTGCCAGCAGCTTGGCGCGGTTTCAGGGGCGAATGTTAGTCTCACCCCTCCACTTT
>TRBJ1-1|NA|NA|TRBV11-2
CASSLDRGGRRTEAFF
TGTGCCAGCAGCTTAGATCGGGGGGGGCGTCGCACTGAAGCTTTCTTT
>TRBJ2-1|TRBD1|NA|TRBV7-3
CASSLNLGQGEKFF
TGTGCCAGCAGCTTAAACCTGGGACAGGGGGAGAAGTTCTTC
>TRBJ1-6|TRBD1|once|TRBV28
CASSPSGQVNSPLHF
TGTGCCAGCAGTCCATCTGGACAGGTCAATTCACCCCTCCACTTT
>TRBJ1-1|TRBD1|NA|TRBV7-8
CASSLASQGARAFF
TGTGCCAGCAGCTTAGCCTCACAGGGGGCAAGAGCTTTCTTT
>TRBJ2-7|NA|NA|TRBV7-6
CASSLDSSYEQYF
TGTGCCAGCAGCTTAGACAGCTCCTACGAGCAGTACTTC
>TRBJ1-4|NA|NA|TRBV28
CASRTGTNNEKLFF
TGTGCCAGCAGGACCGGGACAAATAATGAAAAACTGTTTTTT
>TRBJ2-2|NA|NA|TRBV6-6
CASSSEGWTGELFF
TGTGCCAGCAGTTCGGAGGGCTGGACCGGGGAGCTGTTTTTT
>TRBJ2-4|NA|NA|TRBV15
CATSRDSRGTWRHF
TGTGCCACCAGCAGAGATTCGAGGGGGACCTGGCGGCACTTC
>TRBJ2-3|TRBD2|NA|TRBV6-2/TRBV6-3
CASSRGLAGAGGTQYF
TGTGCCAGCAGCCGCGGACTAGCGGGAGCAGGGGGTACGCAGTATTTT
>TRBJ2-1|NA|NA|TRBV19
CASSIDPKGEGLNEQFF
TGTGCCAGTAGTATAGATCCCAAGGGGGAGGGCCTCAATGAGCAGTTCTTC
>TRBJ2-1|NA|few|TRBV5-4
CASSLGQGGDNEQFF
TGTGCCAGCAGCTTGGGTCAGGGAGGTGACAATGAGCAGTTCTTC
>TRBJ2-7|TRBD2|NA|TRBV18
CASSPQERLAGAKEQYF
TGTGCCAGCTCACCACAAGAGAGACTAGCGGGAGCCAAGGAGCAGTACTTC
>TRBJ1-2|NA|NA|TRBV28
CASSRGGGTYRANYGYTF
TGTGCCAGCAGTCGCGGGGGCGGGACTTATAGAGCTAACTATGGCTACACCTTC
>TRBJ2-1|TRBD2|NA|TRBV7-3
CASSPAGAGVYNEQFF
TGTGCCAGCAGTCCCGCGGGAGCGGGGGTCTACAATGAGCAGTTCTTC
>TRBJ2-7|NA|NA|TRBV7-2
CASSLGVGGSYEQYF
TGTGCCAGCAGCTTAGGGGTGGGGGGCTCCTACGAGCAGTACTTC
>TRBJ2-2|TRBD1|few|TRBV5-4
CASSSGQGGTGELFF
TGTGCCAGCAGCTCGGGACAGGGTGGCACCGGGGAGCTGTTTTTT
>TRBJ2-7|TRBD2|NA|TRBV27
CASRGLAGASSYEQYF
TGTGCCAGCAGGGGACTAGCGGGAGCAAGCTCCTACGAGCAGTACTTC
>TRBJ2-7|NA|NA|TRBV30
CAWSLRVSYEQYF
TGTGCCTGGAGTCTGAGGGTCTCCTACGAGCAGTACTTC
>TRBJ2-3|TRBD1|NA|TRBV19
CASSPRDRSTDTQYF
TGTGCCAGTAGTCCCAGGGACAGGAGCACAGATACGCAGTATTTT
>TRBJ2-7|NA|NA|TRBV28
CASRGQDRTNYEQYF
TGTGCCAGCCGAGGGCAGGACAGGACTAACTACGAGCAGTACTTC
>TRBJ2-7|NA|once|TRBV6-6
CASSYSIQPRGEQYF
TGTGCCAGCAGTTACTCGATACAACCCCGGGGGGAGCAGTACTTC
>TRBJ2-4|TRBD2|once|TRBV3-1/TRBV3-2
CASSQGTSVYIQYF
TGTGCCAGCAGCCAGGGGACTAGCGTATACATTCAGTACTTC
>TRBJ1-1|NA|few|TRBV11-2
CASSFATGEAFF
TGTGCCAGCAGCTTCGCGACAGGAGAAGCTTTCTTT
>TRBJ1-2|NA|NA|TRBV28
CASSLNSGVGYTF
TGTGCCAGCAGTTTAAATTCGGGGGTCGGCTACACCTTC
>TRBJ2-7|TRBD2|NA|TRBV7-8
CASSFATTSGQASYEQYF
TGTGCCAGCAGCTTCGCTACGACTAGCGGACAAGCCTCCTACGAGCAGTACTTC
>TRBJ2-1|TRBD2|NA|TRBV19
CASSRGLAPNPFF
TGTGCCAGTAGTAGGGGACTAGCGCCAAACCCATTCTTC
>TRBJ1-4|TRBD1|few|TRBV27
CASRPPGQTNEKLFF
TGTGCCAGCCGTCCCCCGGGACAGACTAATGAAAAACTGTTTTTT
>TRBJ2-1|TRBD2|NA|TRBV19
CASSIRTSGRNEQFF
TGTGCCAGTAGTATTAGGACTAGCGGGAGGAACGAGCAGTTCTTC
>TRBJ2-2|TRBD2|NA|TRBV27
CASSYAGTSGIGELFF
TGTGCCAGCAGTTACGCCGGGACTAGCGGGATAGGGGAGCTGTTTTTT
>TRBJ2-1|TRBD2|NA|TRBV9
CASSVGLANEQFF
TGTGCCAGCAGCGTAGGACTAGCCAATGAGCAGTTCTTC
>TRBJ2-1|TRBD1|NA|TRBV13
CASSNRQGSSYNEQFF
TGTGCCAGCAGCAACCGACAGGGGAGCTCCTACAATGAGCAGTTCTTC
>TRBJ1-5|TRBD1|NA|TRBV2
CASSGGQGAQPQHF
TGTGCCAGCAGTGGGGGGCAGGGGGCACAGCCCCAGCATTTT
>TRBJ2-2|TRBD1|few|TRBV28
CASIPTGQGTGELFF
TGTGCCAGCATCCCCACCGGACAGGGTACCGGGGAGCTGTTTTTT
>TRBJ2-5|NA|NA|TRBV6-5
CASSPGRQETQYF
TGTGCCAGCAGCCCGGGGAGACAAGAGACCCAGTACTTC
>TRBJ2-1|TRBD2|once|TRBV4-1
CASRPSGISNEQFF
TGCGCCAGCCGCCCTAGCGGGATTAGCAATGAGCAGTTCTTC
>TRBJ2-1|NA|few|TRBV5-1
CASSSDSGEQFF
TGCGCCAGCAGCTCGGATAGCGGTGAGCAGTTCTTC
>TRBJ2-1|TRBD2|NA|TRBV5-1
CASSLTTSGMAYNEQFF
TGCGCCAGCAGCTTGACGACTAGCGGGATGGCCTACAATGAGCAGTTCTTC
>TRBJ1-6|TRBD1|NA|TRBV28
CASSEARDSLNSPLHF
TGTGCCAGCAGTGAAGCCCGGGACAGTCTAAATTCACCCCTCCACTTT
>TRBJ2-7|NA|NA|TRBV7-9
CASSEYRDFSYEQYF
TGTGCCAGCAGCGAGTACAGGGATTTCTCCTACGAGCAGTACTTC
>TRBJ2-3|NA|NA|TRBV24-1
CATSISGADTQYF
TGTGCCACCAGTATAAGCGGAGCAGATACGCAGTATTTT
>TRBJ2-1|NA|NA|TRBV11-2
CASAEGGTYNEQFF
TGTGCCAGCGCGGAGGGAGGAACCTACAATGAGCAGTTCTTC
>TRBJ2-3|TRBD2|NA|TRBV5-1
CASSFLTSGSTDTQYF
TGCGCCAGCAGCTTCTTGACTAGCGGTAGCACAGATACGCAGTATTTT
>TRBJ2-1|TRBD2|NA|TRBV6-6
CASSRRGTSDTWGGDEQFF
TGTGCCAGCAGTCGCCGGGGGACTAGCGACACCTGGGGGGGCGATGAGCAGTTCTTC
>TRBJ2-1|NA|NA|TRBV7-6
CASSLEGEGYNEQFF
TGTGCCAGCAGCTTAGAAGGGGAAGGTTACAATGAGCAGTTCTTC
>TRBJ2-4|TRBD2|once|TRBV27
CASSLVAGAVKNIQYF
TGTGCCAGCAGTTTAGTAGCGGGAGCCGTCAAAAACATTCAGTACTTC
>TRBJ2-1|TRBD1|NA|TRBV5-1
CASSLMGQGIYNEQFF
TGCGCCAGCAGCTTGATGGGACAGGGGATATACAATGAGCAGTTCTTC
>TRBJ1-6|NA|NA|TRBV7-2
CASRKESSYNSPLHF
TGTGCCAGCAGGAAAGAGAGCTCCTATAATTCACCCCTCCACTTT
>TRBJ1-5|NA|NA|TRBV5-8
CASSLVGGLGPQHF
TGTGCCAGCAGCTTGGTTGGGGGGTTAGGGCCCCAGCATTTT
>TRBJ1-1|TRBD1|once|TRBV13
CASSLDRGLGAFF
TGTGCCAGCAGCTTGGACAGGGGATTAGGAGCTTTCTTT
>TRBJ2-4|NA|NA|TRBV3-1/TRBV3-2
CASSPDRNIQYF
TGTGCCAGCAGCCCAGACAGGAACATTCAGTACTTC
>TRBJ2-7|NA|NA|TRBV6-5
CASSYGAEQYF
TGTGCCAGCAGTTACGGGGCCGAGCAGTACTTC
>TRBJ2-3|TRBD1|NA|TRBV11-2
CATGQGHTQYF
TGTGCCACTGGACAGGGGCATACGCAGTATTTT